This T cell receptor (beta chain) was sequenced during a study of blood T cell repertoires in COVID-19. This CDR3 is built from 15 residues. Germline V gives CDR1 SGHTA, CDR2 FQGNSA. The germline V and J ends were trimmed by 5 bases and 0 bases, with 11 bases remaining between them. In the study's own analysis: Amplification from reference gene primers served as the basis for estimated nucleated cell counts. Generated by immunoSEQ multiplex PCR, the TCRdb table keeps only in-frame clones and is missing some. The DNA was the basis for D and trimming; V, J and clone size are from that table. The sample records 100,000 to 120,000 clones, roughly 87% being singletons.

Sequenced: peripheral blood. The source is a man aged 50-59 years with acute or convalescent COVID-19. The chain couples TRBV7-2 to TRBJ2-1, with D tentatively TRBD2 (6 bases). The CDR3 region is CASSRGGGSYNEQFF. The DNA of the CDR3 is TGTGCCAGCAGCCGTGGGGGAGGCTCCTACAATGAGCAGTTCTTC. Complete variable domain (other parts from reference TRBV7-2 and TRBJ2-1): GAGVSQSPSNKVTEKGKDVELRCDPISGHTALYWYRQSLGQGLEFLIYFQGNSAPDKSGLPSDRFSAERTGGSVSTLTIQRTQQEDSAVYLCASSRGGGSYNEQFFGPGTRLTVL.